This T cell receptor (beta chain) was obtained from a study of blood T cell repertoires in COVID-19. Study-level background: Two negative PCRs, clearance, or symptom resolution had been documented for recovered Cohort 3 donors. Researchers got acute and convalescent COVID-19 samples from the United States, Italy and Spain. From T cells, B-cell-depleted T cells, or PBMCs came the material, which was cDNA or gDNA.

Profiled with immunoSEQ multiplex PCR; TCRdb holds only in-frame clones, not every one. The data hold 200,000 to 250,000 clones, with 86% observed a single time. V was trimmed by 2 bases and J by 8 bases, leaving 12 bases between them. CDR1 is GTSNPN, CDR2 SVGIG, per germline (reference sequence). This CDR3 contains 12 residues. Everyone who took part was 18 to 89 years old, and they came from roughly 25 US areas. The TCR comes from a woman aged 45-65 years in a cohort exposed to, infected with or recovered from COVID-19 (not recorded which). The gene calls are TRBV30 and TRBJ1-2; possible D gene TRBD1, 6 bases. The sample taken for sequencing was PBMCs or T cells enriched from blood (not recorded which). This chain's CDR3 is CAWSPGEGGYTF. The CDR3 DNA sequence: TGTGCCTGGAGTCCAGGGGAGGGCGGCTACACCTTC. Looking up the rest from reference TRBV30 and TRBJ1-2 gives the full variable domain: SQTIHQWPATLVQPVGSPLSLECTVEGTSNPNLYWYRQAAGRGLQLLFYSVGIGQISSEVPQNLSASRPQDRQFILSSKKLLLSDSGFYLCAWSPGEGGYTFGSGTRLTVV.